This is a list of T cell receptor beta chains from one sample in a study of shared clonotypes between healthy human individuals. Libraries were prepared by immunoSEQ multiplex PCR; TCRdb keeps only in-frame clonotypes and omits some of them. The sample lists about 2 million clones; 85% to 95% were seen once. What was sequenced was naive CD4+ T cells sorted from blood. The source of these receptors is a man between 18 and 29 years old in good health. CDR3s include the opening cysteine and the closing phenylalanine or tryptophan. A D gene is named only where the DNA matches it firmly. Only some rows state a clone size, as once, few, many or a class for expanded clones.

>TRBJ2-1|NA|TRBV10-3|TRBD2
TGTGCCATCAGTGAGTCGAGCGGGAACTACAATGAGCAGTTCTTC
CAISESSGNYNEQFF
>TRBJ2-7|NA|TRBV4-1|NA
TGCGCCAGCAGCCAAGAGGCGGGTACGACCTACGAGCAGTACTTC
CASSQEAGTTYEQYF
>TRBJ1-6|NA|TRBV30|NA
TGTGCCTGGGAAAGCTCCTATAATTCACCCCTCCACTTT
CAWESSYNSPLHF
>TRBJ2-7|NA|TRBV6-1|NA
TGTGCCAGCATCGAAGGGACGGGGACCGAGCAGTACTTC
CASIEGTGTEQYF
>TRBJ1-1|once|TRBV7-7|NA
TGTGCTAGCAGCTTAGCCCAGAACACTGAAGCTTTCTTT
CASSLAQNTEAFF
>TRBJ2-7|once|TRBV5-1|TRBD2
TGCGCCAGCAGCGCGGGGGACTCCTTATCCGAGCAGTACTTC
CASSAGDSLSEQYF
>TRBJ1-2|NA|TRBV5-6|NA
TGTGCCAGCAGCTTGGCCTCTAGCTATGGCTACACCTTC
CASSLASSYGYTF
>TRBJ1-4|NA|TRBV7-9|TRBD1
TGTGCCAGCACCGGACAGGGGGATGAAAAACTGTTTTTT
CASTGQGDEKLFF
>TRBJ1-2|NA|TRBV30|NA
TGTGCCTGGAGTCCAGGGAACTATGGCTACACCTTC
CAWSPGNYGYTF
>TRBJ2-2|NA|TRBV5-4|TRBD2
TGTGCCAGCAGCTTGTTAGTTAGGCGGGAGGACACCGGGGAGCTGTTTTTT
CASSLLVRREDTGELFF
>TRBJ1-1|NA|TRBV6-5|NA
TGTGCCAGCAGACAAGGAGTGGCTGAAGCTTTCTTT
CASRQGVAEAFF
>TRBJ2-7|NA|TRBV10-3|NA
TGTGCCATCGGACTCTCCTACGAGCAGTACTTC
CAIGLSYEQYF
>TRBJ2-7|NA|TRBV4-3|TRBD1
TGCGCCAGCAGCCCGCGGACAGGGGGGTCCTACGAGCAGTACTTC
CASSPRTGGSYEQYF
>TRBJ1-4|NA|TRBV4-1|NA
TGCGCCAGCAGCCAAGATGGGGCAGGAGCGGAAAAACTGTTTTTT
CASSQDGAGAEKLFF
>TRBJ1-2|NA|TRBV7-9|NA
TGTGCCAGCAGCTTAAGCAACTATGGCTACACCTTC
CASSLSNYGYTF
>TRBJ2-7|NA|TRBV5-1|NA
TGCGCCAGCAGCTCAGGGGCGGGCTCCGGGACCTACGAGCAGTACTTC
CASSSGAGSGTYEQYF
>TRBJ2-1|NA|TRBV5-4|NA
TGTGCCAGCATGGAGGGGTCGAGCTCCTACAATGAGCAGTTCTTC
CASMEGSSSYNEQFF
>TRBJ2-1|NA|TRBV18|TRBD2
TGTGCCAGCTCACTCATACTAGCGGGGGGGCGCAATGAGCAGTTCTTC
CASSLILAGGRNEQFF
>TRBJ1-1|NA|TRBV10-3|NA
TGTGCCATCAGTGATTTCGGGGGGAACACTGAAGCTTTCTTT
CAISDFGGNTEAFF
>TRBJ2-7|NA|TRBV11-2|TRBD1
TGTGCCAGCAGCTGGGACAGGGGGCGCAGGGACGAGCAGTACTTC
CASSWDRGRRDEQYF
>TRBJ2-7|NA|TRBV29-1|NA
TGCAGCGTTCTCCCCCAGGGGAAGCACGAGCAGTACTTC
CSVLPQGKHEQYF
>TRBJ1-4|NA|TRBV28|TRBD1
TGTGCCAGCAGACCTCAGGGGGGCGGTGAAAAACTGTTTTTT
CASRPQGGGEKLFF
>TRBJ1-1|NA|TRBV29-1|TRBD1
TGCAGCGGGGAGGGACAGGCGAACACTGAAGCTTTCTTT
CSGEGQANTEAFF
>TRBJ2-5|NA|TRBV5-1|TRBD1
TGCGCCAGCAGCCCGACAGGGGAACGGGAGACCCAGTACTTC
CASSPTGERETQYF
>TRBJ2-1|NA|TRBV10-3|TRBD2
TGTGCCATCAGCACGGGAGGGGGGCAATACAATGAGCAGTTCTTC
CAISTGGGQYNEQFF
>TRBJ1-4|NA|TRBV6-6|NA
TGTGCCAGCAGATCAGGAGGGGGTAATGAAAAACTGTTTTTT
CASRSGGGNEKLFF
>TRBJ2-1|NA|TRBV2|NA
TGTGCCAGCAGTGAGATTGGTGATGAGCAGTTCTTC
CASSEIGDEQFF
>TRBJ1-2|NA|TRBV30|NA
TGTGCCTGGAGTGTTCGGACCGGAGGCTATGGCTACACCTTC
CAWSVRTGGYGYTF